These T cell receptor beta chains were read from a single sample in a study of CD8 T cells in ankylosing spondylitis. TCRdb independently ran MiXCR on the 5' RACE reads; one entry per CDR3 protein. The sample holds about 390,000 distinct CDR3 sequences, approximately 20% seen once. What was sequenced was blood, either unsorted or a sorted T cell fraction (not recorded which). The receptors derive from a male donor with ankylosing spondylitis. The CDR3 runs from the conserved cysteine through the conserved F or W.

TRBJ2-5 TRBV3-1 CASSQGPRGGETQYF
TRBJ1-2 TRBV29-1 CSVEDQGLYGYTF
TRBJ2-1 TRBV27 CASGGTVHNEQFF
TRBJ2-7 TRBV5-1 CASSPDSAYEQYF
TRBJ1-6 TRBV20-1 CSARETGNCGPLHF
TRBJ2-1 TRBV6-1 CASSASPGSGRAINEQFF
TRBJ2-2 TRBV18 CASSPYRGNTGELFF
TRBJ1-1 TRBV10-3 CAIRQDRGHVNTEAFF
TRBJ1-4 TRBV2 CASRLLGEGTEKLFF
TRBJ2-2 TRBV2 CASKGRSTGELFF
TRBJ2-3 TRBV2 CASSEWTGVVDTQYF
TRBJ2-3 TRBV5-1 CASSLGIGSGGSDTQYF
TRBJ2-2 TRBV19 CASRTSRDTSRGELFF
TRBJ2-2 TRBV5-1 CASSLQGAIGELFF
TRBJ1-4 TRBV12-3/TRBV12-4 CASRGFGEKLFF
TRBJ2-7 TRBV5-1 CASSEVGASYEQYF
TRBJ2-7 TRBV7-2 CASSLIYYEQYF
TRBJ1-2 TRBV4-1 CASSQDRGGAYGYTF
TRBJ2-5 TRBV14 CASSPWTVEETQYF
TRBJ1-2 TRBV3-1 CASSQPRVGYTF
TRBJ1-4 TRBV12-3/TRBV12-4 CASSLRRDHLFF
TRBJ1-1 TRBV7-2 CASSTRTGTTEAFF
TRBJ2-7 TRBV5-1 CASSLGVPTYEQYF
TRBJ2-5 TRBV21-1 CASSKQGGETQYF
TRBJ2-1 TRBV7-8 CASSILTGTSFLHEQFF
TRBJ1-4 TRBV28 CASSRASGQGSEKLFF
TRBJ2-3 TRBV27 CASCEGGRGGTDTQYF
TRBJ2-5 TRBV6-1 CASSENFSQETQYF
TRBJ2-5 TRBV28 CGSSGQRMEETQYF
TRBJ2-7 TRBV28 CASSPAGGNEQYF
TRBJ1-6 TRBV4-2 CASSQDYRTNSPLHF
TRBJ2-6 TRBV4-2 CASSQVVQGFDAILTF
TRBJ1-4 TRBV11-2 CASSSDRGSEKLFF
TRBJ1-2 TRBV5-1 CASSLWDNYGYTF
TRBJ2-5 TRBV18 CASSPTSGTGETQYF
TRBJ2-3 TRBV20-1 CSASGMLWADTQYF
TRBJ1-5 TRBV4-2 CASSDRDGSNQPQHF
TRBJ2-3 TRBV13 CASSLSRRSSTDTQYF
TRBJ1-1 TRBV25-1 CASRDELNTEAFF
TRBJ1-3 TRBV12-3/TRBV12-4 CASSLKGQHSGNTIYF
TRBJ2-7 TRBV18 CASSLKRQGSYEQYF
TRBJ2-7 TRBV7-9 CASSSGGTAGEQYF
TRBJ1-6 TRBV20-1 CSARRDRVNSPLHF
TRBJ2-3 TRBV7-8 CASSSLLRQGDTQYF
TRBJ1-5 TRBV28 CASSLAAGGGHQPQHF
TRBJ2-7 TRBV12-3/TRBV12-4 CASSFVQRHSYEQYF
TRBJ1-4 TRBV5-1 CASSLGQVNEKLFF
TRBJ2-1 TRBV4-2 CASSHLSGRANNEQFF
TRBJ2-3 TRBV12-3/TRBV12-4 CASRQLGTDTQYF
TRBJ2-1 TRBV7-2 CASSLGFGTSGFNEQFF
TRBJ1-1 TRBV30 CAWRKGAEAFF
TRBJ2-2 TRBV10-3 CATPRGEMNTGELFF
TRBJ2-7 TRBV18 CASSPSSSYEQYF
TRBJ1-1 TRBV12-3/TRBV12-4 CASSLVGRVAEAFF